This T cell receptor (beta chain) was identified during a study of cytomegalovirus exposure and HLA in healthy donors. PCR amplification relied on 60 Vbeta primers (plus 13 Jbeta primers). Using immunoSEQ multiplex PCR, the repertoire was profiled, and TCRdb retains in-frame clones only, with some absent. The data contain 130,000 to 150,000 clones, about four fifths of them singletons. Trimming pared 4 bases from V and 12 bases from J, leaving 19 bases between. The CDR3 extends over 14 amino acids. Germline loops: CDR1 SGHDN, CDR2 FVKESK. The origin of this receptor is a young man in good health and CMV-seropositive. The chain uses TRBV14 and TRBJ2-1; weak D call: TRBD2 (6 bases). Material: PBMCs. CDR3 sequence reads: CASSPGTLHGGQFF. For the CDR3, the DNA is TGTGCCAGCAGCCCCGGGACTCTCCACGGAGGGCAGTTCTTC. The variable domain in full, completed from reference TRBV14 and TRBJ2-1, reads EAGVTQFPSHSVIEKGQTVTLRCDPISGHDNLYWYRRVMGKEIKFLLHFVKESKQDESGMPNNRFLAERTGGTYSTLKVQPAELEDSGVYFCASSPGTLHGGQFFGPGTRLTVL.